The entry that follows covers one TCR beta chain sequence. No antigen is known for it. The CDR3 has 11 residues. CDR1 and CDR2 (germline): DFQATT, SNEGSKA (reference sequence). With 7 bases removed from V and 6 bases from J, the gap between germline ends came to 10 bases. The source of the sample is a study of T cell repertoires in cytomegalovirus infection. On the study more broadly: Matching HLA type, along with CMV infection, was indicated by public TCR beta signatures.

TCRdb itself ran the reads through MiXCR, one entry per CDR3 protein. The sample holds about 150,000 distinct CDR3 sequences; about a quarter are singletons and the top ten take approximately 11%. Study results and caveats: Cumulative frequency (of public TCR beta family members) identified carriers of CMV plus the relevant HLA. CMV-specific TCR beta clonotypes restricted by HLA-C dominated the ex vivo response.

The sequence was obtained from a human donor in good health (CMV status not recorded). Some clones in this sample may be carry-over from other donors' samples. The sample comprised PBMCs. The V and J genes are TRBV20-1 and TRBJ2-1, with D perhaps TRBD2 (6 bases). CDR3 DNA sequence: TGCAGTGGGGGGGTAACCAATGAGCAGTTCTTC. Translation: CSGGVTNEQFF.